This TCR beta chain was recorded in a study of T-cell memory formation after mild COVID-19. Using its own MiXCR run on the 5' RACE reads, TCRdb lists one record per CDR3 protein. In the table there are 350,000 to 500,000 distinct CDR3 sequences, around 17% of which are singletons. V lost 6 bases and J 5 bases, leaving 10 bases between the germline ends. The CDR3 has 13 amino acids. Germline CDR1 reads MNHEY; CDR2 reads SVGEGT. This clonotype was seen a handful of times. What it binds is not known. Findings of the study overall: Researchers report contracting CD4+ clones mostly in CM and EM, with CD8+ clones in EMRA. CD4+ bias marked clones expanding day 15 to 37, unlike balanced contracting clones.

This TCR was recovered from a man younger than 35 who had mild COVID-19 (a few samples of this study predate the infection). Cell type and time point are not known. The source material was PBMCs or a T cell subset sorted from them (not recorded which). The chain has TRBV6-2 or TRBV6-3 and TRBJ2-2, with unresolved D. CDR3 sequence reads: CASRLAATGELFF. CDR3 bases: TGTGCCAGCAGGCTGGCCGCTACCGGGGAGCTGTTTTTT.